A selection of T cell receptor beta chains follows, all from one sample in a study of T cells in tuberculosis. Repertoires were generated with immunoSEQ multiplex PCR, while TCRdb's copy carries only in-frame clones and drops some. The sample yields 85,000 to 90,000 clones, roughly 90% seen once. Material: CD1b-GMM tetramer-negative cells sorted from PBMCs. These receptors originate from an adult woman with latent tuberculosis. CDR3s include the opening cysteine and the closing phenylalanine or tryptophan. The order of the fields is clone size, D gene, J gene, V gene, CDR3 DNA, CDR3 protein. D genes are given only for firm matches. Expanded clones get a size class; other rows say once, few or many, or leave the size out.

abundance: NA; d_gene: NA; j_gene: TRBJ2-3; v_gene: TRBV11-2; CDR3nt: TGTGCCAGCAGCTCGGGGCGGGGTCCCGAGTGGAGCACAGATACGCAGTATTTT; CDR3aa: CASSSGRGPEWSTDTQYF
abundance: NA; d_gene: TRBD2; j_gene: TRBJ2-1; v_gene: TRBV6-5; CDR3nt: TGTGCCAGCAGTTACTACGGGGGGACCTACAATGAGCAGTTCTTC; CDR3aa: CASSYYGGTYNEQFF
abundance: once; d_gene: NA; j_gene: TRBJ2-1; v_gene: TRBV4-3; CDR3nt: TGCGCCAGCAGCCAAGATAGCAATAGTGCCTACAATGAGCAGTTCTTC; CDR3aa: CASSQDSNSAYNEQFF
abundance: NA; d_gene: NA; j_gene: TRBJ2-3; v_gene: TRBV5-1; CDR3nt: TGCGCCAGCAGCTGGCGGACAGACACAGATACGCAGTATTTT; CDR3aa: CASSWRTDTDTQYF
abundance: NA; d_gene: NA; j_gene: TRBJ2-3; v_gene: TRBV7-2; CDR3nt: TGTGCCAGCAGCTTAGGGGGCGGGGCTAGCACAGATACGCAGTATTTT; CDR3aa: CASSLGGGASTDTQYF
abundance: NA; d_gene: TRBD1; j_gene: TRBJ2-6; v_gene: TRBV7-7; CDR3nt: TGTGCTAGCAGCTCCGGACAGGCCTCTGGGGCCAACGTCCTGACTTTC; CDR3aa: CASSSGQASGANVLTF
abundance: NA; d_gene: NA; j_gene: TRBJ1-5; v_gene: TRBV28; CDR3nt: TGTGCCAGTAAGGGAGGGACCGTGAATCAGCCCCAGCATTTT; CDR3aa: CASKGGTVNQPQHF
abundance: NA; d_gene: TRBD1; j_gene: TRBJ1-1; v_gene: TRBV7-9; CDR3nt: TGTGCCAGCAGCTCCGGGACAGTGAGCATATTGGGCACTGAAGCTTTCTTT; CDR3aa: CASSSGTVSILGTEAFF
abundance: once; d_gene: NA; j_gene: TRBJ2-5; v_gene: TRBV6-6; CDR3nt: TGTGCCAGCTGGAACAGCCCCCAAGAGACCCAGTACTTC; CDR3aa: CASWNSPQETQYF
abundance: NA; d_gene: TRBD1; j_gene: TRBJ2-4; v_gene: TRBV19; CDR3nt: TGTGCCAGTAGTATGACGGGAACAGGGGGACGGAACATTCAGTACTTC; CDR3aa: CASSMTGTGGRNIQYF
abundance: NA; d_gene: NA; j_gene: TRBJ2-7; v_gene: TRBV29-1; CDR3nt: TGCAGCGTTGCGAGTTTCTACGAGCAGTACTTC; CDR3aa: CSVASFYEQYF
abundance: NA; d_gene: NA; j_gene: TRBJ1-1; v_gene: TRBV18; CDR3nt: TGTGCCAGCTCACCCCGAGGGGGGGCGGGCACTGAAGCTTTCTTT; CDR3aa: CASSPRGGAGTEAFF
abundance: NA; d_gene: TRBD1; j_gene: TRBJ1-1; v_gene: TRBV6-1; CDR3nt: TGTGCCAGCAGCGCAGGGGGCTGGGGCACTGAAGCTTTCTTT; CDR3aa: CASSAGGWGTEAFF
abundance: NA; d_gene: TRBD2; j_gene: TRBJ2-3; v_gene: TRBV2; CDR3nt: TGTGCCACCCTCAGCGGGGCTAGCACAGATACGCAGTATTTT; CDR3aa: CATLSGASTDTQYF
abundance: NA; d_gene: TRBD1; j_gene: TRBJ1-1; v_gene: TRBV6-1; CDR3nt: TGTGCCAGCACCGTACAGGGGGCGGGGAACACTGAAGCTTTCTTT; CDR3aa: CASTVQGAGNTEAFF
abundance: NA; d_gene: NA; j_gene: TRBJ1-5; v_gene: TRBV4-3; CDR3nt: TGCGCCAGCAGCCAAGGTGGCAGTAGCAATCAGCCCCAGCATTTT; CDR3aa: CASSQGGSSNQPQHF
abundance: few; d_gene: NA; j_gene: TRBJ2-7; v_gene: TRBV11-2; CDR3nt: TGTGCCAGCAGCTTAGGGTCAGGGGCCGAGCAGTACTTC; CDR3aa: CASSLGSGAEQYF
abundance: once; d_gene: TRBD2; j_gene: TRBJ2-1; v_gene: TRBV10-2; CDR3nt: TGCGCCAGCAAATCATTAGCGGGGGGGCAGTACAATGAGCAGTTCTTC; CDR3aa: CASKSLAGGQYNEQFF
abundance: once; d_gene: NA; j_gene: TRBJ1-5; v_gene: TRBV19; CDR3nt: TGTGCCAGTTCCTGGCGCAATCAGCCCCAGCATTTT; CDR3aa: CASSWRNQPQHF
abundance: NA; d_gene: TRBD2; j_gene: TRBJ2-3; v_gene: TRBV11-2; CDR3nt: TGTGCCAGCAGCTTATGGGGGGGGGATACGCAGTATTTT; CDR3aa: CASSLWGGDTQYF
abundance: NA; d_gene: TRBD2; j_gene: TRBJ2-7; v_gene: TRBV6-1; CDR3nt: TGTGCCAGCAGTCGGACTAGCGTAACCTACGAGCAGTACTTC; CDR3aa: CASSRTSVTYEQYF
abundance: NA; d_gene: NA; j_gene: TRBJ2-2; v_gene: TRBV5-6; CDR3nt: TGTGCCAGCAGCCTGAATACAGGGTTCGGGGAGCTGTTTTTT; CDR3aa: CASSLNTGFGELFF
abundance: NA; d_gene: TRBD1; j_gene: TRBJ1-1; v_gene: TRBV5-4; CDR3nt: TGTGCCAGCAGCTGGGGACAGGGCCGCCTGAACACTGAAGCTTTCTTT; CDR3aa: CASSWGQGRLNTEAFF
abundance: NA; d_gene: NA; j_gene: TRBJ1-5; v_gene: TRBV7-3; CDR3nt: TGTGCCAGCAGCTTAACGACAGGAATCAATCAGCCCCAGCATTTT; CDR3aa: CASSLTTGINQPQHF
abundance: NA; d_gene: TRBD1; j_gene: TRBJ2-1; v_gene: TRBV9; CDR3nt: TGTGCCAGCAGCGTATCCGGGACAGGCAACAATGAGCAGTTCTTC; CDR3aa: CASSVSGTGNNEQFF
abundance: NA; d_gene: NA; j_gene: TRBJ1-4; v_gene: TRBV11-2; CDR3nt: TGTGCCAGCAGCTCGACAGCTGCAACTAATGAAAAACTGTTTTTT; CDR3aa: CASSSTAATNEKLFF
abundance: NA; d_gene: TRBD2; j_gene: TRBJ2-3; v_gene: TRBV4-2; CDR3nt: TGTGCCAGCAGCCAAGAGGCGGGGGAGGGGACAGATACGCAGTATTTT; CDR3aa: CASSQEAGEGTDTQYF
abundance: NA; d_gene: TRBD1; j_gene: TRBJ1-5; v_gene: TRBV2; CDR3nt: TGTGCCAGCAGGGGACAGGGCCACCAGCCCCAGCATTTT; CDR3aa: CASRGQGHQPQHF
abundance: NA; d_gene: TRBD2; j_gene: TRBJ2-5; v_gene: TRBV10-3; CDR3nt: TGTGCCACCCTGGCGGGGGGGCCTAGGGAGACCCAGTACTTC; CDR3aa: CATLAGGPRETQYF
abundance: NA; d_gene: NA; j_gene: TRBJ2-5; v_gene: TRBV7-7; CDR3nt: TGTGCTAGCAGCCAGATGACACAGGGGACTGAGACCCAGTACTTC; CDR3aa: CASSQMTQGTETQYF
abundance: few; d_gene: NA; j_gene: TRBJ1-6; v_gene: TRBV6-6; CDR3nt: TGTGCCAGCACTCACCAAGCTAATTCACCCCTCCACTTT; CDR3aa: CASTHQANSPLHF
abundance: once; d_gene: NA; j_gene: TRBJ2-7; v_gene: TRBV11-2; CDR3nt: TGTGCCAGCAGCTTAGAGGGTACAGCCGCTTTCTACGAGCAGTACTTC; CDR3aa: CASSLEGTAAFYEQYF
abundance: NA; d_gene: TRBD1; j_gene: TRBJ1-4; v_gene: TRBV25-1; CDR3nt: TGTGCCAGCAGTGAATTGGGGACAGGGGATGAAAAACTGTTTTTT; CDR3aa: CASSELGTGDEKLFF
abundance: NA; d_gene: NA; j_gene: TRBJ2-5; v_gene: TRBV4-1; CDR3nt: TGCGCCAGCAGCCAAGATATACAAGGGGCAGAAGAAGAGACCCAGTACTTC; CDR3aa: CASSQDIQGAEEETQYF
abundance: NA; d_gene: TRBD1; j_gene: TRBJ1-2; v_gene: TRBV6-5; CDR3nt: TGTGCCAGCAGTTACGGGCAGGGGGCGCCGAATGGCTACACCTTC; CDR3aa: CASSYGQGAPNGYTF
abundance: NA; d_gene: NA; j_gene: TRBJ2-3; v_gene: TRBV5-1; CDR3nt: TGCGCCAGCAGCTTGGGGGGCCCAGATACGCAGTATTTT; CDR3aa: CASSLGGPDTQYF
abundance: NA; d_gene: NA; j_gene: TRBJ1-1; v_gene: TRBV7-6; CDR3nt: TGTGCCAGCAGCCCGGACGAAGGGGCTGAAGCTTTCTTT; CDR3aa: CASSPDEGAEAFF
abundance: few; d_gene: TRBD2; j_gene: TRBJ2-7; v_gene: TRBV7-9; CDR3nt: TGTGCCAGCAGCCTATCCAGGACTAGGCCCTACGAGCAGTACTTC; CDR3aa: CASSLSRTRPYEQYF
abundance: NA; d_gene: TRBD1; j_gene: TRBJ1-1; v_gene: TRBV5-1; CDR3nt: TGCGCCAGCAGCTTGGTCACCGGGACAGGGGAAAGTCTCTTT; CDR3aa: CASSLVTGTGESLF
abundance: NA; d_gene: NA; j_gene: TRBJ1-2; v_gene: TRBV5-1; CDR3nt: TGCGCCAGCAGCTTAGACAAGAACTATGGCTACACCTTC; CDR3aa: CASSLDKNYGYTF
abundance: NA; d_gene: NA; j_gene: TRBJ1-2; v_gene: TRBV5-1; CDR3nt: TGCGCCAGCAGCTTCGAAGGTAGGGGTGGATATGGCTACACCTTC; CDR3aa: CASSFEGRGGYGYTF
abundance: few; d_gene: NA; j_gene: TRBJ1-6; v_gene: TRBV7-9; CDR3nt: TGTGCCAGCAGCACATACAGGGCTGTCAATTCACCCCTCCACTTT; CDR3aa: CASSTYRAVNSPLHF
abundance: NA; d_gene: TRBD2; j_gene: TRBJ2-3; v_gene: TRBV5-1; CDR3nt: TGCGCCAGCAGCTTGGCCGGAGCGGGGGCCGATCGAGGTAGCACAGATACGCAGTATTTT; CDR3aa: CASSLAGAGADRGSTDTQYF
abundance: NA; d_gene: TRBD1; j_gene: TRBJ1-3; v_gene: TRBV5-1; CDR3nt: TGCGCCAGCAGCCCGAGGACAGGGTCGAGGTCTGGAAACACCATATATTTT; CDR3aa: CASSPRTGSRSGNTIYF
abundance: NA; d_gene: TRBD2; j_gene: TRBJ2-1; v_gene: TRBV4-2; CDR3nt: TGTGCCAGCAGCCAACACGGGGGGGGTAATGAGCAGTTCTTC; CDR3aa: CASSQHGGGNEQFF
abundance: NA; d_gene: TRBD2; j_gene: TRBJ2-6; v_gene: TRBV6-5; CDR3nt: TGTGCCAGCAGTTACCGGGGGGGAGCTGGGGCCAACGTCCTGACTTTC; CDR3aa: CASSYRGGAGANVLTF
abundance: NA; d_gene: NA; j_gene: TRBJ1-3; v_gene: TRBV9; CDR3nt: TGTGCCAGCAGCGTACCAAATGAGGGTCCCCTTACTTCTGGAAACACCATATATTTT; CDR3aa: CASSVPNEGPLTSGNTIYF
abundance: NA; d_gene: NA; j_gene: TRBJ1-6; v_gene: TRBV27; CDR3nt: TGTGCCAGCAGTCCCAGTGGTTCCTATAATTCACCCCTCCACTTT; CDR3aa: CASSPSGSYNSPLHF